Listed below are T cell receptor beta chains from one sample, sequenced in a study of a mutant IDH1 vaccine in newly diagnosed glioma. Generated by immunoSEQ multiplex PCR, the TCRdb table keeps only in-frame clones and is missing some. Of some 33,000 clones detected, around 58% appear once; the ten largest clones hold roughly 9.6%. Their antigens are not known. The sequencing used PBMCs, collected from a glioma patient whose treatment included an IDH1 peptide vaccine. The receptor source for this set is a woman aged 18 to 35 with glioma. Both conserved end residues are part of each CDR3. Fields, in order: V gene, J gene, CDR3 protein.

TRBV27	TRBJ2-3	CASSLFGTDTQYF
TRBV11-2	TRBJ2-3	CASSPPRGNTDTQYF
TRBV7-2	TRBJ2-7	CASATSGQGATYEQYF
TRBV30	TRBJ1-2	CAWSGANYGYTF
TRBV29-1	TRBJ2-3	CSVRAGVARDTQYF
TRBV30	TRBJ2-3	CAWSRQLGTDTQYF
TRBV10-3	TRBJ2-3	CAISESTVGQGSSTDTQYF
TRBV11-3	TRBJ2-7	CASSLGHNKEQYF
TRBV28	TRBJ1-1	CASSLGTASEAFF
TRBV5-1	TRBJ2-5	CASSLGQALTLQETQYF
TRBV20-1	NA	CSAGQVYEQYF
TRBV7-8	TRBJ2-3	CASTQSSARGTDTQYF
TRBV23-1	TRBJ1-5	CASIVRRQLADF
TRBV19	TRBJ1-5	CASRQSLRDRGMEQPQHF
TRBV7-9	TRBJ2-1	CASSDYSNEQFF
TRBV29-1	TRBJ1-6	CSASTDSSPLHF
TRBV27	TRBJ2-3	CASSSTDTQYF
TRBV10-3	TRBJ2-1	CAISDGLNNEQFF
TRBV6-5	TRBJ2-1	CASVGLSNEQFF
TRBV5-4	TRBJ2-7	CASSLPATGGIYEQYF
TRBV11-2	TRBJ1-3	CASGALGSFPGNTIYF
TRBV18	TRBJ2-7	CASSPTGGEQYF
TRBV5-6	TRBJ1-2	CASSSEVGAHGYTF
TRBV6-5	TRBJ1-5	CASSSGLNQPQHF
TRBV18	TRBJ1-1	CASSPPGRNTEAFF
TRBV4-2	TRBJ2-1	CASSQDLTGGSYNEQFF
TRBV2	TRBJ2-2	CASSELGQGPTGELFF
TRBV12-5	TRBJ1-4	CASGLVNSDEKLFF
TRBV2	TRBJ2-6	CASSAGGAGGANVLTF
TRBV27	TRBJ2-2	CASSLMGRELFF
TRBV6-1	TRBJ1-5	CASSDRLGRGDQPQHF
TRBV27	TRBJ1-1	CASSLFQGNTEAFF
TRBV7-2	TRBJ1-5	CASRRESNQPQHF
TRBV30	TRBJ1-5	CAWSLEGGHQPQHF
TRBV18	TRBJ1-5	CASSPSTGGVQPQHF
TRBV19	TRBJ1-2	CASSSLAGGNGYTF
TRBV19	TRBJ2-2	CASSIMADNTGELFF
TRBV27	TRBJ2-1	CASSSRTSSYNEQFF
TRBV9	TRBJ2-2	CASSVWGTTGELFF
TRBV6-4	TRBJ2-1	CASSDGWEGESNEQFF